The clone carrying this TCR beta chain was seen many times. The target antigen is unknown. These data are taken from a study of neurological immune-mediated disorders. The method for making cDNA was 5'RACE, and it used 10-nucleotide random UMIs. TCRdb reprocessed the 5' RACE reads with MiXCR, giving one entry per CDR3 protein. Of about 35,000 distinct CDR3 sequences in the sample, 7% to 8% were seen once. Findings and caveats of the study: The absence of any CDR3 amino acid sequence shared by expanded clones across subjects suggests that repertoires were private in all groups.

Per the germline V gene, CDR1 is SGHRS and CDR2 is YFSETQ. Trimming removed 2 bases from V and 0 bases from J, with 5 bases in between. The CDR3 runs 13 residues. Unsorted libraries were prepared from 2 million PBMCs held at -80 C. The source of this sequence is a woman in her forties in good health. V and J are TRBV5-1 and TRBJ1-1; D not resolved. The sequencing input was PBMCs. This chain's CDR3 is CASSFSMNTEAFF. The CDR3 DNA reads TGCGCCAGCAGCTTCTCCATGAACACTGAAGCTTTCTTT.